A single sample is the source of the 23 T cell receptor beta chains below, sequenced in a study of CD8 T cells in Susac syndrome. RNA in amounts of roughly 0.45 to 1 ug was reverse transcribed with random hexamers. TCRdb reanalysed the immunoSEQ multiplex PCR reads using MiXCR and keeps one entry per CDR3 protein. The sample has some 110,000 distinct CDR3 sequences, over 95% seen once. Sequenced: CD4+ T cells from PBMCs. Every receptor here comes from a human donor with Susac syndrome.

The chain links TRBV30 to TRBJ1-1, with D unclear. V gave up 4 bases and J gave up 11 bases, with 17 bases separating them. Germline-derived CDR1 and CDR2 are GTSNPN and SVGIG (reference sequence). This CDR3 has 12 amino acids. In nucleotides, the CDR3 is TGTGCCTGGACGGCCGTAGGGCCTCGCGCTTTCTTT. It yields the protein CAWTAVGPRAFF.

The CDR3 reads CAWSVEKGTEAFF. Here the CDR3 DNA reads TGTGCCTGGAGTGTAGAGAAGGGGACTGAAGCTTTCTTT. V usage is TRBV30 and J usage is TRBJ1-1; TRBD1 might be the D (5 bases). Trimming took off 0 bases at V and 5 bases at J, with 10 bases between the two ends. Germline values: CDR1 GTSNPN, CDR2 SVGIG (reference sequence). The CDR3 is made up of 13 amino acids.

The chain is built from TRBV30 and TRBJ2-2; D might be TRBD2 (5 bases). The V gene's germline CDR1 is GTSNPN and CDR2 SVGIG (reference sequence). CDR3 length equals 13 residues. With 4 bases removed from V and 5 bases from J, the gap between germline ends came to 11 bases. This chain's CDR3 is CAWKRGWTGELFF. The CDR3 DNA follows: TGTGCCTGGAAGAGAGGGTGGACCGGGGAGCTGTTTTTT.

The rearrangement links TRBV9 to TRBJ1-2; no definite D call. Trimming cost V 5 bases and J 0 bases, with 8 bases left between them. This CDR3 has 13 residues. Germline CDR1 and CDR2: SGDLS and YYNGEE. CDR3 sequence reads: CASRADSNYGYTF. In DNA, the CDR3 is TGTGCCAGCAGGGCAGACTCTAACTATGGCTACACCTTC.

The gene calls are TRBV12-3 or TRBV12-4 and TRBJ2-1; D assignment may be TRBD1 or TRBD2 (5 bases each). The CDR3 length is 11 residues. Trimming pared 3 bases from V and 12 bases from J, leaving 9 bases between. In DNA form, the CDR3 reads TGTGCCAGCAGTTTGGGGGACCGGCAGTTCTTC. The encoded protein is CASSLGDRQFF.

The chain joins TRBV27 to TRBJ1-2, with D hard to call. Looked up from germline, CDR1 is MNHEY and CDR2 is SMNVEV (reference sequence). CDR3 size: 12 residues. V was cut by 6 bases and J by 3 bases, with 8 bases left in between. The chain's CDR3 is CASSDPYYGYTF. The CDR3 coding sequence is TGTGCCAGCAGCGACCCATACTATGGCTACACCTTC.

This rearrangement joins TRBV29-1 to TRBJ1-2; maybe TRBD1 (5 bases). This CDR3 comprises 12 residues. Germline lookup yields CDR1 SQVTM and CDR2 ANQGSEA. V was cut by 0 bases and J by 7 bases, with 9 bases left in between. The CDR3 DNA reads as TGCAGCGTTGAAGATCCCGGGGCTGGCTACACCTTC. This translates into CSVEDPGAGYTF.

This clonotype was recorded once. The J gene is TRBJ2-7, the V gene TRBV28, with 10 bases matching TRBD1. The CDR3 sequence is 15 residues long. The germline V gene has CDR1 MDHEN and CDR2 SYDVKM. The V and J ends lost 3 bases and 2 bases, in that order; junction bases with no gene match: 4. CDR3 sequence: CASSFGGQGTYEQYF. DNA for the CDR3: TGTGCCAGCAGTTTCGGGGGACAGGGGACCTACGAGCAGTACTTC. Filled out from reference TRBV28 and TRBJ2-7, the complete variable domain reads DVKVTQSSRYLVKRTGEKVFLECVQDMDHENMFWYRQDPGLGLRLIYFSYDVKMKEKGDIPEGYSVSREKKERFSLILESASTNQTSMYLCASSFGGQGTYEQYFGPGTRLTVT.

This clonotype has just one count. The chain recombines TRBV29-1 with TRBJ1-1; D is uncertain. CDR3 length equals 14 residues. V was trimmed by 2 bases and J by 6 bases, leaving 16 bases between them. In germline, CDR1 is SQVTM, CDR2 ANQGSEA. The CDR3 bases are TGCAGCGTTGAATCGGGCCTGGCCGGCGCTGAAGCTTTCTTT. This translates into CSVESGLAGAEAFF. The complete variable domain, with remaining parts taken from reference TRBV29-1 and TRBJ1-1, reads SAVISQKPSRDICQRGTSLTIQCQVDSQVTMMFWYRQQPGQSLTLIATANQGSEATYESGFVIDKFPISRPNLTFSTLTVSNMSPEDSSIYLCSVESGLAGAEAFFGQGTRLTVV.

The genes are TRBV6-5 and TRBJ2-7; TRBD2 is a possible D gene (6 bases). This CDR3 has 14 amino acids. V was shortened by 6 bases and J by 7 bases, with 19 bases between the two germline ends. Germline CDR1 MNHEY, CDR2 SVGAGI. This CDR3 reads CASSYQRRDGEQYF. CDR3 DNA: TGTGCCAGCAGCTACCAAAGGCGGGATGGAGAGCAGTACTTC.

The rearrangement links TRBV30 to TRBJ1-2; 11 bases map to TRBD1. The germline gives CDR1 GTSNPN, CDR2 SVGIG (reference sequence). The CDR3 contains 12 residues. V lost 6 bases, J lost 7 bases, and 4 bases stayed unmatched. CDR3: CACGQGAGGYTF. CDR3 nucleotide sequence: TGTGCCTGTGGACAGGGGGCCGGTGGCTACACCTTC.

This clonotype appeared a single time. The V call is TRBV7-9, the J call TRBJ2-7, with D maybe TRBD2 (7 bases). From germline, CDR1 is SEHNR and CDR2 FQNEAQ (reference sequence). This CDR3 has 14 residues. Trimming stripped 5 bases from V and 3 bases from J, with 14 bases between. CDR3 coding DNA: TGTGCCAGCAGCCCTGGGGGGGCACACTACGAGCAGTACTTC. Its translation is CASSPGGAHYEQYF.

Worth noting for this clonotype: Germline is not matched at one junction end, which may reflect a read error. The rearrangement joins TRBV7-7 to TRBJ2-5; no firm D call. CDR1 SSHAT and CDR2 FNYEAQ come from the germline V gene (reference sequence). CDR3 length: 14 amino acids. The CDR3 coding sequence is TGTGCTAGCAGCTTATCCTCAAGTGGGGAGACCCAGTACTTC. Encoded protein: CASSLSSSGETQYF.

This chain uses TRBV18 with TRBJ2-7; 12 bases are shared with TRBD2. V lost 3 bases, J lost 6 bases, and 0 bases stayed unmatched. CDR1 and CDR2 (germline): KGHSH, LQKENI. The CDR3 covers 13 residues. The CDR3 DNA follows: TGTGCCAGCTCACCGACTAGCGGGAGCGAGCAGTACTTC. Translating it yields CASSPTSGSEQYF.

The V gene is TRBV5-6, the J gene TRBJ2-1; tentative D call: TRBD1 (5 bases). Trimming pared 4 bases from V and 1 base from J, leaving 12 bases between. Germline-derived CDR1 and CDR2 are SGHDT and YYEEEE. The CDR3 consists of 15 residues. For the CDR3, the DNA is TGTGCCAGCAGCCGACAGAAACTTTCCTACAATGAGCAGTTCTTC. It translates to CASSRQKLSYNEQFF.

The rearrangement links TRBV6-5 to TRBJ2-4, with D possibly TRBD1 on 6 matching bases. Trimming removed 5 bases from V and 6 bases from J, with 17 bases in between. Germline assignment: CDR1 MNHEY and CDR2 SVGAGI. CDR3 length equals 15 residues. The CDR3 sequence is CASSRSGERGNIQYF. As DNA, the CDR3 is TGTGCCAGCAGTCGATCAGGGGAGAGGGGAAACATTCAGTACTTC.

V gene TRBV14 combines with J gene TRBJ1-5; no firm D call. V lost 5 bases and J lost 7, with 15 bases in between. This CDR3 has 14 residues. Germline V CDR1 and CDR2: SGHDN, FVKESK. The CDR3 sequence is CASSMSGFFQPQHF. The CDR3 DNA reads TGTGCCAGCAGCATGAGCGGGTTCTTCCAGCCCCAGCATTTT.

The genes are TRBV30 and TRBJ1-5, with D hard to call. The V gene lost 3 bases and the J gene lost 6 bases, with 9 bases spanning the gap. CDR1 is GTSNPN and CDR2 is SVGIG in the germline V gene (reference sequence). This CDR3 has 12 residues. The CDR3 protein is CAWSHPGQPQHF. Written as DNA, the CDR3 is TGTGCCTGGAGCCACCCGGGTCAGCCCCAGCATTTT.

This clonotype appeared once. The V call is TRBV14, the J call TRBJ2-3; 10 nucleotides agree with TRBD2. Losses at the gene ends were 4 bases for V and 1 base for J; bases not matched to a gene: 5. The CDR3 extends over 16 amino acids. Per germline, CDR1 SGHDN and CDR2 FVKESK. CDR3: CASSRIGLAGTDTQYF. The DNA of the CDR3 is TGTGCCAGCAGCCGGATCGGACTAGCGGGCACAGATACGCAGTATTTT.

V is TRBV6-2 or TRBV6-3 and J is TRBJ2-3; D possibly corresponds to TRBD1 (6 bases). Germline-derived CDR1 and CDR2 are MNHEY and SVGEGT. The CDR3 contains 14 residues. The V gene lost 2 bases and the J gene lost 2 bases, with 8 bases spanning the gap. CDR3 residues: CASSYGQLTDTQYF. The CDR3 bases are TGTGCCAGCAGTTACGGACAGCTCACAGATACGCAGTATTTT.

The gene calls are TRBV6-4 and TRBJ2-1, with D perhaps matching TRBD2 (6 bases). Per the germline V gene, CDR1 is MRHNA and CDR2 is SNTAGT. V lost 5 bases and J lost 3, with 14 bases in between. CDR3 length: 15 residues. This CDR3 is CASSLSGFLYNEQFF. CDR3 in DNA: TGTGCCAGCAGTCTCAGCGGGTTCCTCTACAATGAGCAGTTCTTC.

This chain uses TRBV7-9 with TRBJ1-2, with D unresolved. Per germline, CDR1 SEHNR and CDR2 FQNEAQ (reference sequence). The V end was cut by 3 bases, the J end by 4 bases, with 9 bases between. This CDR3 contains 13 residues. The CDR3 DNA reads TGTGCCAGCAGCTTGAGTAATAGCTATGGCTACACCTTC. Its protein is CASSLSNSYGYTF.

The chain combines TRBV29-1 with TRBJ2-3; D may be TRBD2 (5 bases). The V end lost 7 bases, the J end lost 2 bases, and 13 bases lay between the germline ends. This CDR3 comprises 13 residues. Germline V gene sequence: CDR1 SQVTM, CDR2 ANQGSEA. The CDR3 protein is CSGSGFYTDTQYF. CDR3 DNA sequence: TGCAGCGGATCGGGATTCTACACAGATACGCAGTATTTT.